The 9 T cell receptor beta chains presented below share a single source sample, sequenced in a study of blood T cell repertoires in COVID-19 (dated by TCRdb to 2018 to 2021). Receptor amplification or capture employed the immunoSEQ multiplex PCR assay. TCRdb holds this immuneACCESS table with in-frame rearrangements only. Some clones are missing; in checked studies, unresolved V genes explain under half, and the rest has no known cause. Here the sample has about 87,000 clones; around 82% occur a single time. The leading ten clones occupy about 18% of the sample. Sequencing was performed on peripheral blood. The receptors come from a woman in her fifties or sixties with acute or convalescent COVID-19.

V and J are TRBV3-1 (or the pseudogene TRBV3-2) and TRBJ1-5; TRBD1 matches at 8 bases. Unmatched junction bases numbered 6, after V lost 3 bases and J lost 2 bases. In germline, CDR1 is LGHDT, CDR2 YNNKEL (reference sequence). CDR3 length: 16 amino acids. The CDR3 region is CASSQNGQGRNQPQHF. The CDR3 bases are TGTGCCAGCAGCCAGAATGGACAGGGCCGCAATCAGCCCCAGCATTTT.

This sequence joins TRBV2 and TRBJ1-2, with 8 bases lining up with TRBD1. In germline, CDR1 is SNHLY, CDR2 FYNNEI. V shed 5 bases, J shed 8 bases, and the junction held 7 bases outside the gene matches. This CDR3 has 13 amino acids. CDR3 amino acids: CASSLFRDRGYTF. The DNA for the CDR3 is TGTGCCAGCAGTCTTTTCCGGGACAGGGGCTACACCTTC.

This rearrangement joins TRBV6-1 to TRBJ2-3, with 7 bases aligning to TRBD2. CDR1 is MNHNS, CDR2 SASEGT, per germline. This CDR3 comprises 16 residues. The ends lost 3 bases at V and 2 bases at J; junction bases unmatched: 8. CDR3 bases: TGTGCCAGCAGTGAGGGTGGCGCGGGAGTCACAGATACGCAGTATTTT. This encodes CASSEGGAGVTDTQYF.

The gene calls are TRBV15 and TRBJ1-6; 8 bases match TRBD1. Germline-derived CDR1 and CDR2 are LNHNV and YYDKDF (reference sequence). V dropped 5 bases and J dropped 4; count of bases not matched to a gene: 4. The CDR3 is 15 amino acids. In nucleotides, the CDR3 is TGTGCCACCAGCCGGGGACAGGTTTATAATTCACCCCTCCACTTT. Amino acids: CATSRGQVYNSPLHF.

The chain carries TRBV6-2 or TRBV6-3 and TRBJ2-7, with a possible D match to TRBD2 (5 bases). The V gene's germline CDR1 is MNHEY and CDR2 SVGEGT. The germline V and J ends were trimmed by 4 bases and 2 bases, with 12 bases remaining between them. The CDR3 sequence is 14 residues long. CDR3 sequence (DNA): TGTGCCAGCAGTTGGCCGGGGATCACCTACGAGCAGTACTTC. Residues: CASSWPGITYEQYF.

J is TRBJ2-2 and V is TRBV19; 7 nucleotides match TRBD1. Germline loops: CDR1 LNHDA, CDR2 SQIVND (reference sequence). CDR3 length equals 17 residues. Trimming removed 3 bases from V and 3 bases from J; junction bases left unmatched: 10. The CDR3 coding sequence is TGTGCCAGTAGTATCCGGTTTATAGGGGGCCACACCGGGGAGCTGTTTTTT. This encodes CASSIRFIGGHTGELFF.

The J gene is TRBJ2-2, the V gene TRBV7-2; 7 positions agree with TRBD2. The CDR3 contains 17 residues. V was pared by 2 bases and J by 5 bases, with 11 bases of the junction left unmatched. CDR1 and CDR2 from the germline V gene are SGHTA and FQGNSA. The CDR3 loop is CASSLSIRGGSTGELFF. DNA of the CDR3: TGTGCCAGCAGCTTAAGCATAAGGGGCGGGAGTACCGGGGAGCTGTTTTTT.

This rearrangement joins TRBV4-3 to TRBJ1-1; perhaps TRBD1 as D (6 bases). The length of the CDR3 is 13 residues. Germline V gene sequence: CDR1 LGHNA, CDR2 YSLEER. V was pared by 4 bases and J by 8 bases, with 14 bases between. The CDR3 region is CASSRALQGEAFF. DNA for the CDR3: TGCGCCAGCAGCCGTGCCTTACAGGGAGAAGCTTTCTTT.

V gene TRBV30 combines with J gene TRBJ1-2; 11 bases agree with TRBD1. Trimming at V came to 0 bases and at J to 4 bases, leaving 7 bases not matched to a gene. Looked up from germline, CDR1 is GTSNPN and CDR2 is SVGIG (reference sequence). The CDR3 length is 16 residues. The CDR3 nucleotides are TGTGCCTGGAGTGTAGGAGCGGGACAGGGGGGCTATGGCTACACCTTC. Amino acid sequence: CAWSVGAGQGGYGYTF.